This TCR beta chain was obtained from a study of control samples from healthy donors and cancer patients (TCRdb year 2020). The V and J ends are trimmed by 0 bases and 3 bases, leaving 14 bases between them. As encoded in the germline V gene, CDR1 is LGHNA while CDR2 is YSLEER. From the cysteine up to the phenylalanine, the CDR3 has a length of 16 residues. Only CDR3 DNA is held: 48 bases, read in frame from base 1. About this clone: The antigen this receptor binds is unknown. One base away there is no much larger clone; base qualities are not given.

Library preparation was by the immunoSEQ multiplex PCR assay. The table comes from immuneACCESS by way of TCRdb, which keeps in-frame sequences with V and J called. Part of the clones is missing from these tables; in studies checked, under half for an unresolved V gene and the rest for unknown reasons. This sample lists 100,000 or so clones; 70% to 80% were detected once. The ten largest make up about 10% of the sample. The TCR sequence derives from a woman aged 30 to 39 in good health. The V and J segments used are TRBV4-3 and TRBJ1-2; perhaps TRBD1 is the D gene, with 5 bases matching. Sequences were obtained from blood. The CDR3 sequence is CASSQDLGQFDYGYTF. Read as DNA, the sequence is TGCGCCAGCAGCCAAGATTTGGGGCAGTTTGACTATGGCTACACCTTC.